This is a list of T cell receptor beta chains from one sample in a study of graft-versus-host responses after intestinal transplantation. Assay: immunoSEQ multiplex PCR; the TCRdb copy retains only in-frame clones and omits some. The sample consists of about 120,000 clones, roughly 91% of them appearing once. The antigens these receptors bind are not known. The sequencing used unstimulated CD4+ T cells sorted from spleen or lymph node cells, collected before intestinal transplant. The receptor source for this set is a human donor who received an intestinal transplant. Each CDR3 is given with its conserved first and last residue. Fields, in order: clone size, V gene, J gene, D gene, CDR3 DNA, CDR3 protein. A D gene is named only where the DNA matches it firmly. A clone size is listed for some rows: how often the clone was seen (once, few, many), or a class if it is expanded.

once	TRBV6-5	TRBJ2-4	NA	TGTGCCAGCAGTTACTCGACCGTAGCCAAAAACATTCAGTACTTC	CASSYSTVAKNIQYF
once	TRBV5-4	TRBJ2-5	TRBD1	TGTGCCAGCAGCTCCAACCCGGACAGGGCGGCGGAGACCCAGTACTTC	CASSSNPDRAAETQYF
NA	TRBV9	TRBJ2-1	TRBD1	TGTGCCAGCAGCGGCTCCGGGACAGGGGACAATGAGCAGTTCTTC	CASSGSGTGDNEQFF
NA	TRBV13	TRBJ2-2	TRBD2	TGTGCCAGCAGCACAATGACTAGCGGGAGGGCCTTTGGCGGGGAGCTGTTTTTT	CASSTMTSGRAFGGELFF
NA	TRBV6-1	TRBJ1-5	NA	TGTGCCAGTATGCTCACGGGAGGCCAGCCCCAGCATTTT	CASMLTGGQPQHF
NA	TRBV6-5	TRBJ1-5	TRBD1	TGTGCCAGCAGTTTAGGAAGAAGGACAGGGAATCAGCCCCAGCATTTT	CASSLGRRTGNQPQHF
NA	TRBV15	TRBJ2-7	NA	TGTGCCACCAGCAGAGATCTGGGCTACGAGCAGTACTTC	CATSRDLGYEQYF
NA	TRBV5-8	TRBJ2-7	NA	TGTGCCAGCAGACAAAGACAAACCTACGAGCAGTACTTC	CASRQRQTYEQYF
NA	TRBV6-5	TRBJ1-4	NA	TGTGCCAGCAGTTACTCGGGGGGCGTTGAAAAACTGTTTTTT	CASSYSGGVEKLFF
NA	TRBV10-3	TRBJ2-7	NA	TGTGCCCATGGCGGGGACGACTACGAGCAGTACTTC	CAHGGDDYEQYF
NA	TRBV28	TRBJ2-1	TRBD2	TGTGCCAGCAGTCTAATAGCGGGGGAGCAGTTCTTC	CASSLIAGEQFF
NA	TRBV10-2	TRBJ1-2	TRBD1	TGCGCCAGCAGTGAGGGACAGGGGGCGAGCTATGGCTACACCTTC	CASSEGQGASYGYTF
NA	TRBV18	TRBJ1-1	NA	TGTGCCAGCTCACCCCGGGGGGGCACTGAAGCTTTCTTT	CASSPRGGTEAFF
NA	TRBV7-9	TRBJ1-5	NA	TGTGCCAGCAGCCCAACGGGACCGTCTAGCAATCAGCCCCAGCATTTT	CASSPTGPSSNQPQHF
NA	TRBV5-1	TRBJ1-3	NA	TGCGCCAGCAGCTCTCTTGGCGGCCACACCATATATTTT	CASSSLGGHTIYF
NA	TRBV5-4	TRBJ2-3	NA	TGTGCCAGCAGGGAGGGGACCACAGATACGCAGTATTTT	CASREGTTDTQYF
NA	TRBV7-9	TRBJ1-1	NA	TGTGCCAGCAGCCAAATACAGGGAAACACTGAAGCTTTCTTT	CASSQIQGNTEAFF
NA	TRBV11-2	TRBJ2-3	TRBD2	TGTGCCAGCAGCTTAGAGATAATAGCGGGAGCAGATACGCAGTATTTT	CASSLEIIAGADTQYF
NA	TRBV7-8	TRBJ2-1	TRBD2	TGTGCCAGCAGCTTCTCTAGCGGGAGCCTACTAAGCTCCTACAATGAGCAGTTCTTC	CASSFSSGSLLSSYNEQFF
NA	TRBV6-5	TRBJ1-2	NA	TGTGCCAGCAGTCAGGGACTGACCTATGGCTACACCTTC	CASSQGLTYGYTF
few	TRBV4-1	TRBJ2-1	TRBD2	TGCGCCAGCAGCCCGGGACTAGCGGGAGGGAGGCATGAGCAGTTCTTC	CASSPGLAGGRHEQFF
NA	TRBV7-9	TRBJ2-3	TRBD2	TGTGCCAGCAGCTTAGGAGCTAGCGGGAGTACAGATACGCAGTATTTT	CASSLGASGSTDTQYF
NA	TRBV28	TRBJ2-7	NA	TGTGCCAGCAGTTTATGGGGGATGGCCAAAATGAACGAGCAGTACTTC	CASSLWGMAKMNEQYF
NA	TRBV9	TRBJ2-5	NA	TGTGCCAGCAGCGTAGGGAGGGCTAGGCCAGAGACCCAGTACTTC	CASSVGRARPETQYF
NA	TRBV28	TRBJ1-1	NA	TGTGCCAGCAGTCTGCCGGGACAAAACACTGAAGCTTTCTTT	CASSLPGQNTEAFF
NA	TRBV9	TRBJ1-3	NA	TGTGCCAGCAGCCCCCGATGGACAGACGGAAACACCATATATTTT	CASSPRWTDGNTIYF
NA	TRBV19	TRBJ1-5	NA	TGTGCCAGTAGTACAAGAATAGGGACCCCGCGGGGCCAGCATTTT	CASSTRIGTPRGQHF
NA	TRBV28	TRBJ2-3	NA	TGTGCCAGCACCTATGGGACCCCTGGCACAGATACGCAGTATTTT	CASTYGTPGTDTQYF
NA	TRBV6-1	TRBJ2-7	TRBD2	TGTGCCAGCAGTCGGTACCGGGGGGACTACGAGCAGTACTTC	CASSRYRGDYEQYF
NA	TRBV6-5	TRBJ1-4	NA	TGTGCCAGCACCACCATCGGACGGTCTGAAAAACTGTTTTTT	CASTTIGRSEKLFF
NA	TRBV5-1	TRBJ2-5	NA	TGCGCCAGCACCCCCGGACAGCAAGAGACCCAGTACTTC	CASTPGQQETQYF
NA	TRBV30	TRBJ1-2	NA	TGTGCCTGGACCGGACGGGGCAGAAACTATGGCTACACCTTC	CAWTGRGRNYGYTF
NA	TRBV2	TRBJ2-7	TRBD1	TGTGCCAGCCGGACAGGGGCATCCTACGAGCAGTACTTC	CASRTGASYEQYF
once	TRBV19	TRBJ2-6	NA	TGTGCCAGTAGTATAAGGCAGGGGTTCTACTCTGGGGCCAACGTCCTGACTTTC	CASSIRQGFYSGANVLTF
NA	TRBV5-1	TRBJ2-1	NA	TGCGCCAGCTCCATTATTGGGTCGTCGCCGTTCTTC	CASSIIGSSPFF
NA	TRBV23-1	TRBJ2-3	NA	TGCGCCAGCAGTCAAACCCGGGACGGGGAGTTGGATACGCAGTATTTT	CASSQTRDGELDTQYF
NA	TRBV20-1	TRBJ2-1	NA	TGCAGTGCTACTAACAATGAGCAGTTCTTC	CSATNNEQFF
NA	TRBV28	TRBJ2-7	TRBD1	TGTGCCAGCAGTTTCCCCAACCGGGACAGGGGGCACAACGAGCAGTACTTC	CASSFPNRDRGHNEQYF
once	TRBV18	TRBJ2-3	TRBD2	TGTGCCAGCTCAACGACTAGCAGCACAGATACGCAGTATTTT	CASSTTSSTDTQYF
NA	TRBV7-8	TRBJ1-4	NA	TGTGCCAGCAGCCCCCCGACAGGTTTCGCGGGTGAAAAACTGTTTTTT	CASSPPTGFAGEKLFF
NA	TRBV5-1	TRBJ2-3	NA	TGCGCCAGCAGCATACGGGAGCGGAGCACAGATACGCAGTATTTT	CASSIRERSTDTQYF
NA	TRBV21-1	TRBJ1-5	NA	TGTGCCAGCAGCGCCCGGACAGGGAGAGGCAATCAGCCCCAGCATTTT	CASSARTGRGNQPQHF
NA	TRBV18	TRBJ2-3	TRBD2	TGTGCCAGCTCACGGGCAGCGGGAGTATCAGATACGCAGTATTTT	CASSRAAGVSDTQYF
NA	TRBV7-9	TRBJ1-1	NA	TGTGCCAGCAGCCCCGCAGGACTGTCGAACACTGAAGCTTTCTTT	CASSPAGLSNTEAFF
NA	TRBV29-1	TRBJ2-5	NA	TGCAGCGTTGAATCTTGGGGGCCGTGGGAGACCCAGTACTTC	CSVESWGPWETQYF
NA	TRBV5-6	TRBJ1-3	NA	TGTGCCAGCAGCTTGTCGGGGGCTGGAAACACCATATATTTT	CASSLSGAGNTIYF
NA	TRBV5-1	TRBJ2-3	NA	TGCGCCAGCAGCCCCCGGGACTTCCACACAGATACGCAGTATTTT	CASSPRDFHTDTQYF
NA	TRBV28	TRBJ2-5	TRBD1	TGTGCCAGCGAACAGGGGGGTGGGGAGACCCAGTACTTC	CASEQGGGETQYF
NA	TRBV5-1	TRBJ2-2	NA	TGCGCCAGCAGCTCAGTCCGGGGATACACCGGGGAGCTGTTTTTT	CASSSVRGYTGELFF
NA	TRBV28	TRBJ1-5	NA	TGTGCCAGCAGTTCCCAGGGACATCAGCCCCAGCATTTT	CASSSQGHQPQHF
NA	TRBV2	TRBJ1-1	NA	TGTGCCAGCAGTGAGACCCGGGACACTGAAGCTTTCTTT	CASSETRDTEAFF
once	TRBV28	TRBJ2-1	NA	TGTGCCAGCAGTCCCCCCCCCTACAATGAGCAGTTCTTC	CASSPPPYNEQFF
NA	TRBV9	TRBJ2-7	NA	TGTGCCAGCAGTAAGGGAGTCGGAGGCCCCAACGAGCAGTACTTC	CASSKGVGGPNEQYF
NA	TRBV9	TRBJ1-1	TRBD1	TGTGCCAGCAGCCCAAGACAGGGGTTGGGCACTGAAGCTTTCTTT	CASSPRQGLGTEAFF
NA	TRBV28	TRBJ2-5	NA	TGTGCCAGCAGCCTGCTAATCGGGCAGCAAGAGACCCAGTACTTC	CASSLLIGQQETQYF
NA	TRBV18	TRBJ1-2	TRBD1	TGTGCCAGCTCAGCCACAGGGGCCCACTATGGCTACACCTTC	CASSATGAHYGYTF
NA	TRBV11-2	TRBJ2-7	NA	TGTGCCAGCAGCTTTACGACGGGAGCCCACGAGCAGTACTTC	CASSFTTGAHEQYF
NA	TRBV9	TRBJ2-1	TRBD2	TGTGCCAGCAGCGTCTCCCCGCGGGGGTCTACTCCTAGCGGTGAGCAGTTCTTC	CASSVSPRGSTPSGEQFF
NA	TRBV28	TRBJ1-2	TRBD1	TGTGCCAGCAGCCGAATCCGGGACAGGGGGGGCTACACCTTC	CASSRIRDRGGYTF
NA	TRBV6-1	TRBJ1-5	TRBD1	TGTGCCAGCAGTGAGGGACAGCAGCCCCAGCATTTT	CASSEGQQPQHF